This TCR beta chain derives from a study of shared clonotypes between healthy human individuals. At the level of the study: Researchers assigned three CD4 naive, three CD4 memory, two CD8 naive and one CD8 memory plate to each donor.

Data came from immunoSEQ multiplex PCR; TCRdb stores just in-frame clones and leaves some out. Among hundreds of thousands of clones, roughly 96% were seen once, and the ten largest hold 0.11%. The naive CD8 fraction comprised CD45RO-negative cells positively selected for CCR7 and excluded terminally differentiated effector memory CD45RA+ cells. V was pared by 2 bases and J by 5 bases, with 7 bases of the junction left unmatched. Germline-derived CDR1 and CDR2 are MNHEY and SVGAGI. The CDR3 sequence is 15 residues long. Material: naive CD8+ T cells sorted from blood. This clonotype was obtained from a woman in her twenties or thirties in good health. The gene calls are TRBV6-5 and TRBJ2-3, with 7 bases identical to TRBD2. CDR3 in DNA: TGTGCCAGCAGTTACATGGCGGGAGTCAGAGATACGCAGTATTTT. Translated: CASSYMAGVRDTQYF.